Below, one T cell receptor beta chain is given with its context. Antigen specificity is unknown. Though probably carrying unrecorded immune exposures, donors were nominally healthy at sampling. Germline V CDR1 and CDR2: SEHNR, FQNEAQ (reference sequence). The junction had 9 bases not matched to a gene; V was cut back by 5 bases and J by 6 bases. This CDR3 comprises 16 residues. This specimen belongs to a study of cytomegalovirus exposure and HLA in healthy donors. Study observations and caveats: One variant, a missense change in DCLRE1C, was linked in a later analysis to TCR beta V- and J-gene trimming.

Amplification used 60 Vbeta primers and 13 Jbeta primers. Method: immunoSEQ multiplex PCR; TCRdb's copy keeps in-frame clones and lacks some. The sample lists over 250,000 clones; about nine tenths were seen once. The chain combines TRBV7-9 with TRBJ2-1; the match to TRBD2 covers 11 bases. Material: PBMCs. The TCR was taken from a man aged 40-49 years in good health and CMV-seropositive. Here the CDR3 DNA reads TGTGCCAGCAGCGGGACTAGCGGCCCTGGGCTCAATGAGCAGTTCTTC. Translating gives CASSGTSGPGLNEQFF.